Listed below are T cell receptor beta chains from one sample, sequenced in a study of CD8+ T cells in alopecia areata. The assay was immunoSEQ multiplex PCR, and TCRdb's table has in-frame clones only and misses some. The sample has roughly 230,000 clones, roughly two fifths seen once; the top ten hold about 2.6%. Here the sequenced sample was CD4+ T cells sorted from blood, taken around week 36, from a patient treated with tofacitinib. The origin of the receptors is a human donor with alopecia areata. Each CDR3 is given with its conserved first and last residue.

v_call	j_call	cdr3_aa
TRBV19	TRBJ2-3	CASSMAGYTQYF
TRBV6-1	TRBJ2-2	CASSTGTANTGELFF
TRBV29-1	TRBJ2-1	CSVPGQVSFGSYNEQFF
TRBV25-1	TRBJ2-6	CASNSPTGKANVLTF
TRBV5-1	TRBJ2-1	CASSFVGSPPEQFF
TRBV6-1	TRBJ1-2	CASSRDNYGYTF
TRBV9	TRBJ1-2	CASSVGSETYGYTF
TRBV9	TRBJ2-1	CASSVTESHNEQFF
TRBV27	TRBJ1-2	CASSYGRGSPGYTF
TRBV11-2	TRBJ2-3	CASSLKQGRGTQYF
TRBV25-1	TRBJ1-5	CASSKDRVRGNSNQPQHF
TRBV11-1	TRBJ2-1	CASSYNYNEQFF
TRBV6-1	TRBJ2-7	CASSEGPRAQYF
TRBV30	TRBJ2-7	CAWTRTGTWGQYF
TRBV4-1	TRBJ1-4	CASSQEGTGKEKLFF
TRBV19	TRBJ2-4	CASQGLAKNIQYF
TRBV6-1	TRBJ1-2	CASSAQRQGVGYTF
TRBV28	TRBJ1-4	CASSSPRAPAGEKLFF
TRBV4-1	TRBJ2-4	CASSQSPVSLAKNIQYF
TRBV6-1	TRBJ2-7	CASSTLSGIAYEQYF
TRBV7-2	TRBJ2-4	CASSVGGAKNIQYF
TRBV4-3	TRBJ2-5	CASSQEWGPQETQYF
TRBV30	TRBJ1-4	CAWSVGTNEKLFF
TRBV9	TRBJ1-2	CASSVKQGGTF
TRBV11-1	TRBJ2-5	CASSLRTTQVETQYF
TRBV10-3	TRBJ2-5	CASGTSGSRETQYF
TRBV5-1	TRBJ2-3	CASNETPGRDTQYF
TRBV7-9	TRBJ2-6	CASSLVVGLAGANVLTF
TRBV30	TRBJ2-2	CAWRIDRVTGELFF
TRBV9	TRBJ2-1	CASSVAGGSYNEQFF
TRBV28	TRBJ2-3	CASSLHIRPGTDTDTQYF
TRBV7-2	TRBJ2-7	CASSSDPSLYEQYF
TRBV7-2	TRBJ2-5	CASSPTFSRQETQYF
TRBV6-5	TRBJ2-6	CASSASGWANVLTF
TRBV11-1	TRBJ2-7	CASSIGTVQEQYF
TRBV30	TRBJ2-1	CAWSTRQGVYNEQFF
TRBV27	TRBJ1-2	CASTSARPNPGGYTF
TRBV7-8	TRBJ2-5	CASAAFRETQYF
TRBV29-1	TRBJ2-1	CSVETFAGVPFF
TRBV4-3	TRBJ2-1	CASSQEPGNEQFF
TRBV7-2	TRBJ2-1	CASSLDALANEQFF
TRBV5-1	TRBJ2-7	CASSWGGTADYEQYF
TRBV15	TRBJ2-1	CATSRGTSADNEQFF
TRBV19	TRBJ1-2	CASSSRDRIGYTF
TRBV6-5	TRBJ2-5	CASSYSPETQYF
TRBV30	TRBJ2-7	CAWYRTNRNEQYF
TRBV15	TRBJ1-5	CATSRDIDQPQHF
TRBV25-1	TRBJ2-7	CASRDGTLYEQYF
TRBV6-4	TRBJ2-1	CASSDWGAQDEQFF
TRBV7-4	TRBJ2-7	CGDGSYEQYF
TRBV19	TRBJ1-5	CASKDFSDQPQHF
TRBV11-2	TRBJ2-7	CASSFSLAGIYEQYF
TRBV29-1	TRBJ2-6	CSVEVGQGGASGANVLTF
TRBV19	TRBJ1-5	CASAHGTSGQPQHF